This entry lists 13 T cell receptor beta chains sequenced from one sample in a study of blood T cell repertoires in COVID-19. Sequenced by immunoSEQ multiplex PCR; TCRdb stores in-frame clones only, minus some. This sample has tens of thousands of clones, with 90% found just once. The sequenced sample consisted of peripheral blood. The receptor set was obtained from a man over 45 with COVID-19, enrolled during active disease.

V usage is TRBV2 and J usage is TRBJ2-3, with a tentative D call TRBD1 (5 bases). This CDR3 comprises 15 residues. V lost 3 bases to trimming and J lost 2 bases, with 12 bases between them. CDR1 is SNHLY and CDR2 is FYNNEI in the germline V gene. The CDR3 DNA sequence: TGTGCCAGCAGTGATCGACAGAGTTACACAGATACGCAGTATTTT. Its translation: CASSDRQSYTDTQYF.

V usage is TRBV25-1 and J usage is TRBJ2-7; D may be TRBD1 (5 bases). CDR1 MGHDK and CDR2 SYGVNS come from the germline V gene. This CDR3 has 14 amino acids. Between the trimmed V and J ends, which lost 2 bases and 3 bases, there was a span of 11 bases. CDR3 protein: CASSEGTGYYEQYF. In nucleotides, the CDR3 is TGTGCCAGCAGTGAAGGTACAGGATACTACGAGCAGTACTTC.

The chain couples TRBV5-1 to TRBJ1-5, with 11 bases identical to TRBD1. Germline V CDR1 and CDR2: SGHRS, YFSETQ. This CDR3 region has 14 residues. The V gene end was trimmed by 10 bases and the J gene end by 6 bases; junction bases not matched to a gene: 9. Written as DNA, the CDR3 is TGCGCCCGCCGGAGGACAGGGGGCTCTCAGCCCCAGCATTTT. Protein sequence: CARRRTGGSQPQHF.

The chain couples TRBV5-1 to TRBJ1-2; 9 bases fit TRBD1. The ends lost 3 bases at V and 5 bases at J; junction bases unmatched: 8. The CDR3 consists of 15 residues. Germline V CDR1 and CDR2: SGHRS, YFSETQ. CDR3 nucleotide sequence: TGCGCCAGCAGCTGGGGACAGGGACTCGGGTATGGCTACACCTTC. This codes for CASSWGQGLGYGYTF.

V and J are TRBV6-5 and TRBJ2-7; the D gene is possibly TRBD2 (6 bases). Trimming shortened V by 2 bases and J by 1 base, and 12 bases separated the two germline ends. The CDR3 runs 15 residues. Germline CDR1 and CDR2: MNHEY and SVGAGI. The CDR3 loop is CASSYVASASYEQYF. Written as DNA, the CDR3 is TGTGCCAGCAGTTACGTCGCTAGCGCGTCCTACGAGCAGTACTTC.

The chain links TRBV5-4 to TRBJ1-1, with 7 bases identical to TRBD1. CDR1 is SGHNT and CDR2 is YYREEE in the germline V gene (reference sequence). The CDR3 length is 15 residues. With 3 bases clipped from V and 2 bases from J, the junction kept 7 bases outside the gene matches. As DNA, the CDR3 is TGTGCCAGCAGCTCCCCGACAGGGTTTAACACTGAAGCTTTCTTT. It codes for CASSSPTGFNTEAFF.

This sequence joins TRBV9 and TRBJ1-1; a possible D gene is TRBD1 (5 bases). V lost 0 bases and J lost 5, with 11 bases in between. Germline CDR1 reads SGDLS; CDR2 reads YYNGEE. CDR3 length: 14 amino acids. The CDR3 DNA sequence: TGTGCCAGCAGCGTAGGGGGCGCGGGGACTGAAGCTTTCTTT. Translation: CASSVGGAGTEAFF.

In DNA, the CDR3 is TGTGCCAGCTCCCGGTCGACAGGGGTGGTCGAGCAGTACTTC. Translated: CASSRSTGVVEQYF. The chain carries TRBV18 and TRBJ2-7; the match to TRBD1 covers 8 bases. V lost 6 bases to trimming and J lost 6 bases; unmatched junction nucleotides: 10. Germline V lookup: CDR1 KGHSH, CDR2 LQKENI. This CDR3 is 14 amino acids long. The variable domain in full, completed from reference TRBV18 and TRBJ2-7, reads NAGVMQNPRHLVRRRGQEARLRCSPMKGHSHVYWYRQLPEEGLKFMVYLQKENIIDESGMPKERFSAEFPKEGPSILRIQQVVRGDSAAYFCASSRSTGVVEQYFGPGTRLTVT.

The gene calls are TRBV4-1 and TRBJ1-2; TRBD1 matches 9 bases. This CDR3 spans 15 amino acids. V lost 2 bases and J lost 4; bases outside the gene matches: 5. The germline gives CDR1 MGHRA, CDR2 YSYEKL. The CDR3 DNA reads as TGCGCCAGCAGCCAAACACAGGGGGCCCCCTATGGCTACACCTTC. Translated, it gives CASSQTQGAPYGYTF.

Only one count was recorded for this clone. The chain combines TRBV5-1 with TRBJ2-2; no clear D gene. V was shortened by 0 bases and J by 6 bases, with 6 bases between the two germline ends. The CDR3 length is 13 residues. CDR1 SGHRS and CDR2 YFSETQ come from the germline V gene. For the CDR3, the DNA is TGCGCCAGCAGCTTGGTTGGAGCCGGGGAGCTGTTTTTT. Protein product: CASSLVGAGELFF.

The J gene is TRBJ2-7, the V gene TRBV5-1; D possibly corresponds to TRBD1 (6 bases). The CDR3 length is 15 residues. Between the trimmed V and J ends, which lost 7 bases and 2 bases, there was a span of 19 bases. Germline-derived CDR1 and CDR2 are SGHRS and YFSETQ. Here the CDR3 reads CASGDPQGFPYEQYF. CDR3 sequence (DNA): TGCGCCAGCGGCGATCCACAGGGTTTCCCCTACGAGCAGTACTTC.

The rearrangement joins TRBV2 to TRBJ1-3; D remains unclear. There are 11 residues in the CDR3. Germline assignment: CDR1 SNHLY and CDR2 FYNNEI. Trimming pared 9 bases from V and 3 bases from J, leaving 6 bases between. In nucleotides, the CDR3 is TGTGCCAGGGAGAATGGAAACACCATATATTTT. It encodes CARENGNTIYF.

The chain's CDR3 is CAISEAEENTDTQYF. CDR3 coding DNA: TGTGCCATCAGTGAGGCGGAGGAGAACACAGATACGCAGTATTTT. This sequence joins TRBV10-3 and TRBJ2-3, with a weak D call TRBD2 (5 bases). The germline V gene has CDR1 ENHRY and CDR2 SYGVKD. This CDR3 contains 15 residues. Between the trimmed V and J ends, which lost 2 bases and 2 bases, there was a span of 11 bases.